This entry lists 27 T cell receptor beta chains sequenced from one sample in a study of T cells in Graves' hyperthyroidism and ophthalmopathy. Amplified TCR beta CDR3 regions came from RNA transcripts. A first-round RT-PCR of the TCR CDR3 used the HTBI primer set. From the multiplex PCR reads, TCRdb called clonotypes with MiXCR, one entry per CDR3 protein. The repertoire includes approximately 250,000 distinct CDR3 sequences, about 25% of them detected once, and roughly 32% sits in the top ten. Sample: blood. These receptors all stem from a woman between 40 and 50 years old with Graves' ophthalmopathy.

The sample holds many counts of this clonotype. V is TRBV11-1 and J is TRBJ1-1; D ambiguous. Germline-derived CDR1 and CDR2 are SGHAT and FQDESV (reference sequence). Trimming stripped 3 bases from V and 0 bases from J, with 5 bases between. There are 13 residues in the CDR3. The CDR3 coding sequence is TGTGCCAGCAGCTTTAGGTTGAACACTGAAGCTTTCTTT. The encoded protein is CASSFRLNTEAFF. The variable domain in full, completed from reference TRBV11-1 and TRBJ1-1, reads EAEVAQSPRYKITEKSQAVAFWCDPISGHATLYWYRQILGQGPELLVQFQDESVVDDSQLPKDRFSAERLKGVDSTLKIQPAELGDSAMYLCASSFRLNTEAFFGQGTRLTVV.

The table lists this clonotype with many counts. This sequence joins TRBV18 and TRBJ1-3; TRBD1 is a possible D gene (6 bases). With 2 bases removed from V and 0 bases from J, the gap between germline ends came to 14 bases. This CDR3 comprises 17 residues. The V gene's germline CDR1 is KGHSH and CDR2 LQKENI. For the CDR3, the DNA is TGTGCCAGCTCACCAGGCGCTCAGGGGTTCTCTGGAAACACCATATATTTT. Translated, it gives CASSPGAQGFSGNTIYF.

This clonotype was counted many times. The rearrangement joins TRBV6-2 or TRBV6-3 to TRBJ2-7, with D uncertain. Trimming pared 1 base from V and 5 bases from J, leaving 3 bases between. From germline, CDR1 is MNHEY and CDR2 SVGEGT. The CDR3 loop spans 11 amino acids. CDR3 protein: CASSYFNEQYF. CDR3 bases: TGTGCCAGCAGTTACTTCAACGAGCAGTACTTC.

This clonotype was seen at least ten times. The V gene is TRBV10-2, the J gene TRBJ1-3; D ambiguous. This CDR3 has 16 residues. The V gene lost 8 bases and the J gene lost 0 bases, with 17 bases spanning the gap. CDR1 is WSHSY, CDR2 SAAADI, per germline. CDR3: CASRMHDLSSGNTIYF. The CDR3 coding sequence is TGCGCCAGCCGTATGCACGATCTAAGCTCTGGAAACACCATATATTTT.

In its sample, this clonotype was seen many times. The genes are TRBV12-3 or TRBV12-4 and TRBJ1-5; D not certain. The CDR3 is made up of 15 amino acids. V lost 6 bases to trimming and J lost 7 bases, with 19 bases between them. The CDR3 loop is CASSFDGRLEQPQHF. The CDR3 DNA is TGTGCCAGCAGCTTTGACGGACGCTTAGAACAGCCCCAGCATTTT.

This chain connects TRBV6-1 to TRBJ2-7; 7 bases match TRBD1. Germline V gene lookup returns CDR1 MNHNS and CDR2 SASEGT. The CDR3 runs 16 residues. The J segment lost 3 bases and the V segment lost 4 bases, leaving 12 bases of the junction unmatched. The CDR3: CASSAGTGEVIYEQYF. The CDR3 DNA follows: TGTGCCAGCAGTGCGGGTACAGGGGAAGTGATCTACGAGCAGTACTTC.

This clonotype was recorded many times. The V and J genes are TRBV28 and TRBJ2-5; possibly TRBD2 for D (6 bases). The CDR3 sequence is 14 residues long. The V gene's germline CDR1 is MDHEN and CDR2 SYDVKM. Trimming removed 5 bases from V and 5 bases from J, with 15 bases in between. The DNA for the CDR3 is TGTGCCAGCAGTCCATTCTGGGGGGTGGAGACCCAGTACTTC. It translates to CASSPFWGVETQYF.

Comment on this clonotype: A junction boundary mismatches the germline segment, possibly from a read error. V is TRBV7-2 and J is TRBJ2-7; D is ambiguous. The CDR3 extends over 15 amino acids. The germline V gene encodes CDR1 SGHTA and CDR2 FQGNSA. CDR3 loop: CASSIGQYDTYEQCF. The DNA of the CDR3 is TGTGCCAGCAGCATAGGGCAGTATGACACCTACGAGCAGTGCTTC. The complete variable domain, with remaining parts taken from reference TRBV7-2 and TRBJ2-7, reads GAGVSQSPSNKVTEKGKDVELRCDPISGHTALYWYRQSLGQGLEFLIYFQGNSAPDKSGLPSDRFSAERTGGSVSTLTIQRTQQEDSAVYLCASSIGQYDTYEQCFGPGTRLTVT.

The chain employs TRBV6-1 and TRBJ2-5; 11 bases map to TRBD2. This CDR3 region has 16 residues. V lost 0 bases, J lost 5 bases, and 5 bases stayed unmatched. Germline V CDR1 and CDR2: MNHNS, SASEGT. CDR3 residues: CASSEARVAGGETQYF. For the CDR3, the DNA is TGTGCCAGCAGTGAAGCGCGAGTAGCGGGAGGGGAGACCCAGTACTTC.

This clonotype was seen at least ten times. This could be a read error, since a much larger clone is one nucleotide away. The rearrangement uses TRBV12-3 or TRBV12-4 and TRBJ1-1; D call uncertain. The CDR3 contains 13 residues. V was shortened by 8 bases and J by 2 bases, with 12 bases between the two germline ends. CDR3 in amino acids: CASASRVNTEAFF. In nucleotides, the CDR3 is TGTGCCAGCGCGTCACGCGTAAACACTGAAGCTTTCTTT.

There are many counts of this clonotype. This rearrangement joins TRBV7-8 to TRBJ1-3; D perhaps matches TRBD1 (5 bases). Per germline, CDR1 SGHVS and CDR2 FQNEAQ. V was clipped by 5 bases and J by 0 bases, with 11 bases between them. This CDR3 spans 15 amino acids. This CDR3 is CASSPSGGSGNTIYF. The CDR3 DNA is TGTGCCAGCAGCCCAAGTGGGGGCTCTGGAAACACCATATATTTT.

There are a few counts of this clonotype. The chain employs TRBV4-2 and TRBJ1-5, with D uncertain. Germline V gene lookup returns CDR1 LGHNA and CDR2 YNFKEQ. Trimming removed 1 base from V and 11 bases from J, with 12 bases in between. This CDR3 spans 13 amino acids. The CDR3 nucleotides read TGTGCCAGCAGCCAAGTGGGGATCATGGCCCAGCATTTT. It specifies CASSQVGIMAQHF.

CDR3 DNA: TGTGCCAGCAGTTTAGATCCCCGAAGCTCCTACGAGCAGTACTTC. Its translation is CASSLDPRSSYEQYF. The chain uses TRBV12-3 or TRBV12-4 and TRBJ2-7; D is unresolved. V dropped 1 base and J dropped 0 bases, with 10 bases sitting between them. This CDR3 spans 15 amino acids.

In its sample, this clonotype was seen many times. This sequence joins TRBV6-2 or TRBV6-3 and TRBJ2-2; D is undetermined. The CDR3 runs to 15 residues. Germline V gene data show CDR1 as MNHEY and CDR2 as SVGEGT. V was shortened by 0 bases and J by 5 bases, with 10 bases between the two germline ends. CDR3: CASSYSQVLTGELFF. CDR3 nucleotide sequence: TGTGCCAGCAGTTACTCCCAGGTTTTAACCGGGGAGCTGTTTTTT.

This clonotype appeared many times. The chain joins TRBV9 to TRBJ1-2; weak D call: TRBD1 (5 bases). This CDR3 region has 15 residues. The germline CDR1 and CDR2 sequences are SGDLS and YYNGEE. Trimming removed 2 bases from V and 4 bases from J, with 15 bases in between. The CDR3 is CASSVPIRGGYGYTF. CDR3 DNA sequence: TGTGCCAGCAGCGTTCCAATTCGGGGGGGCTATGGCTACACCTTC.

This clonotype was detected ten times or more. V gene TRBV7-8 combines with J gene TRBJ2-7; a weak D match, TRBD1 (6 bases). Per the germline V gene, CDR1 is SGHVS and CDR2 is FQNEAQ. The CDR3 totals 14 residues. V was cut by 4 bases and J by 2 bases, with 12 bases left in between. The CDR3 is CASSYGTSPYEQYF. The CDR3 DNA reads as TGTGCCAGCAGCTATGGGACATCCCCCTACGAGCAGTACTTC. The whole variable domain, remainder taken from reference TRBV7-8 and TRBJ2-7, is GAGVSQSPRYKVAKRGQDVALRCDPISGHVSLFWYQQALGQGPEFLTYFQNEAQLDKSGLPSDRFFAERPEGSVSTLKIQRTQQEDSAVYLCASSYGTSPYEQYFGPGTRLTVT.

V gene TRBV20-1 combines with J gene TRBJ1-2; a possible D gene is TRBD1 (5 bases). V was clipped by 3 bases and J by 3 bases, with 11 bases between them. Germline CDR1 and CDR2: DFQATT and SNEGSKA (reference sequence). The length of the CDR3 is 13 residues. The CDR3 spells CSASIQGYYGYTF. DNA for the CDR3: TGCAGTGCTAGTATCCAGGGTTACTATGGCTACACCTTC.

This clonotype has ten or more counts. The chain joins TRBV7-8 to TRBJ2-7, with unresolved D. Germline lookup yields CDR1 SGHVS and CDR2 FQNEAQ. The ends were cut back, 3 bases at V and 7 bases at J, with 10 bases in the middle. The CDR3 sequence is 12 residues long. DNA for the CDR3: TGTGCCAGCAGCTTGGTAGTAGGGGAGCAGTACTTC. It encodes CASSLVVGEQYF.

This clonotype has a single count. The J gene is TRBJ2-4, the V gene TRBV2, with 9 bases fitting TRBD1. The CDR3 consists of 16 residues. CDR1 and CDR2 (germline): SNHLY, FYNNEI. Losses at the gene ends were 1 base for V and 6 bases for J; bases not matched to a gene: 7. The CDR3 region has the DNA TGTGCCAGCAGTGAAGGAGGGACAGGGAAGGGAAACATTCAGTACTTC. Its translation: CASSEGGTGKGNIQYF.

In this sample, this clonotype turned up many times. One end of the junction is discordant with germline, which a read error may explain. This chain links TRBV28 with TRBJ2-2; a possible D gene is TRBD2 (5 bases). Germline V gives CDR1 MDHEN, CDR2 SYDVKM. The length of the CDR3 is 11 residues. The CDR3 nucleotides are TGTGCCAGCACGGTGTACGGGGAGCTGTCTTTT. The encoded protein is CASTVYGELSF. Variable domain in full (rest from reference TRBV28 and TRBJ2-2): DVKVTQSSRYLVKRTGEKVFLECVQDMDHENMFWYRQDPGLGLRLIYFSYDVKMKEKGDIPEGYSVSREKKERFSLILESASTNQTSMYLCASTVYGELSFGEGSRLTVL.

The genes are TRBV27 and TRBJ2-5; D not certain. Germline loops: CDR1 MNHEY, CDR2 SMNVEV (reference sequence). The length of the CDR3 is 14 residues. V lost 3 bases, J lost 5 bases, and 13 bases lay in between. CDR3 sequence: CASSLNSRVETQYF. In nucleotides, the CDR3 is TGTGCCAGCAGTTTGAATAGTCGGGTGGAGACCCAGTACTTC.

This clonotype was seen more than once but under ten times. The CDR3 sequence is CASSLGQALEQYF. The CDR3 nucleotides read TGTGCCAGCAGCTTAGGGCAGGCCCTCGAGCAGTACTTC. This chain connects TRBV7-2 to TRBJ2-7; D gene uncertain. From germline, CDR1 is SGHTA and CDR2 FQGNSA. The length of the CDR3 is 13 residues. V gave up 1 base and J gave up 6 bases, with 10 bases separating them.

J is TRBJ2-5 and V is TRBV11-3; 11 positions match TRBD2. The CDR3 length is 16 residues. V gave up 1 base and J gave up 5 bases; unmatched junction bases: 6. The germline CDR1 and CDR2 sequences are SGHNT and YENEEA. The CDR3 here is CASSLATSGGGETQYF. DNA for the CDR3: TGTGCCAGCAGCTTAGCTACTAGCGGGGGAGGGGAGACCCAGTACTTC.

Comments on this clonotype: A clone one base away is much larger, so this may be a read error. The chain employs TRBV5-1 and TRBJ2-7; D is possibly TRBD1 (6 bases). CDR1 and CDR2 (germline): SGHRS, YFSETQ. The CDR3 is 15 residues long. CDR3 sequence reads: CVSSGGQTAFYEQYF. DNA for the CDR3: TGCGTCAGCAGCGGCGGACAGACCGCCTTCTACGAGCAGTACTTC.

This clonotype was recorded many times. It may be a read error: a sequence one base away is much more abundant. This chain's CDR3 is CASSLGAGSSYEQHF. CDR3 bases: TGTGCCAGCAGTTTAGGAGCGGGAAGCTCCTACGAGCAGCACTTC. The chain couples TRBV27 to TRBJ2-7, with 7 bases that match TRBD2. Germline lookup yields CDR1 MNHEY and CDR2 SMNVEV (reference sequence). CDR3 length: 15 residues.

This clonotype was counted ten times or more. This chain joins TRBV7-9 and TRBJ2-5; 10 bases line up with TRBD1. This CDR3 spans 15 amino acids. Germline V lookup: CDR1 SEHNR, CDR2 FQNEAQ (reference sequence). V lost 5 bases to trimming and J lost 5 bases; unmatched junction nucleotides: 8. The CDR3 DNA follows: TGTGCCAGCAGCCCAAGACAGGGGGCACGGGAGACCCAGTACTTC. Translating it yields CASSPRQGARETQYF.

The rearrangement uses TRBV28 and TRBJ1-3; perhaps TRBD1 as D (6 bases). This CDR3 has 15 residues. V shed 5 bases and J shed 3 bases, with 14 bases lying between them. CDR1 and CDR2 from the germline V gene are MDHEN and SYDVKM. CDR3 residues: CASSAQGVGGNTIYF. The CDR3 bases are TGTGCCAGCAGTGCACAGGGCGTTGGTGGAAACACCATATATTTT.